These T cell receptor beta chains were read from a single sample in a study of graft-versus-host responses after intestinal transplantation. The data were produced by immunoSEQ multiplex PCR, yet TCRdb's version contains in-frame clones alone and is incomplete. The data show approximately 50,000 clones, 84% seen once. Their antigens remain unidentified. The sample in question was unstimulated CD4+ T cells sorted from spleen or lymph node cells, obtained before transplant. Receptors originate from a human donor who was the organ donor for an intestinal transplant. Both conserved end residues are part of each CDR3. Some rows have no size entry. The others give once, few or many, or a class for an expanded clone.

cdr3_length | clone_size | v_call | cdr3_aa
11 | . | TRBV4-1 | CASSGKHGYTF
15 | . | TRBV6-1 | CASSEATRVFYGYTF
13 | . | TRBV29-1 | CSVVGWEPYGYTF
14 | . | TRBV19 | CASSRAGYSYEQYF
16 | few | TRBV19 | CASSRSAGGASQPQHF
16 | . | TRBV10-3 | CAVKSLDASTNYGYTF
15 | . | TRBV4-1 | CASSQEVTGLGGYTF
14 | . | TRBV21-1 | CASSRRTGGNIQYF
13 | . | TRBV2 | CASSFRLNEKLFF
10 | . | TRBV6-5 | CARLNNEQFF
13 | . | TRBV18 | CASSPGELNTQYF
12 | few | TRBV9 | CASAGAYNEQFF
15 | few | TRBV19 | CARHVGCGGNEKLFF
13 | . | TRBV30 | CAWSRDRGNTIYF
13 | . | TRBV14 | CASVAAYQETQYF
15 | . | TRBV6-5 | CASSLGGTGSYEQYF
16 | . | TRBV7-2 | CASSLLELGGNSPLHF
21 | . | TRBV12-5 | CASGLVPVVTGGHWSKNIQYF
14 | once | TRBV14 | CASSQQGVGYGYTF
14 | . | TRBV30 | CAWSVDSTYNEQFF
14 | . | TRBV5-1 | CASRGRADSNEQFF
13 | once | TRBV5-1 | CASSLDNTDTQYF
15 | once | TRBV7-2 | CASSQTGSSNQPQHF
14 | once | TRBV5-1 | CASSLGRGQETQYF
14 | . | TRBV7-9 | CASSLSDTSYEQYF
13 | . | TRBV4-1 | CASSRGLAYEQYF
15 | . | TRBV4-1 | CASSQTQGANTEAFF
17 | . | TRBV5-4 | CASSPGGLAGHTYEQYF
13 | once | TRBV15 | CATSRDLGNEQFF
14 | . | TRBV18 | CASSPLVAGNEQFF
15 | . | TRBV4-3 | CASSRTSGGLYEQYF
14 | . | TRBV5-1 | CASSLGQGVDTQYF
14 | . | TRBV2 | CASIQAVHQETQYF
17 | . | TRBV19 | CASSIKASGRVYNEQFF
14 | once | TRBV7-2 | CASSSGPSTDTQYF
11 | once | TRBV7-2 | CASSLNSPLHF
14 | . | TRBV30 | CAWSEGHRVGGYTF
14 | . | TRBV16 | CASNNREMNTEAFF
15 | . | TRBV19 | CASSMLGQGSYEQYF
15 | . | TRBV6-1 | CASSAGQAIGNTIYF
13 | once | TRBV2 | CASSENGQETQYF
19 | . | TRBV5-1 | CASSFVPSGNSWAKNIQYF
16 | . | TRBV4-3 | CASSQDPRVGLYGYTF
14 | once | TRBV5-6 | CASSLLKGSNEQFF
15 | few | TRBV5-1 | CASSFGTGGTGELFF
12 | . | TRBV4-1 | CASSQDGATQYF
16 | . | TRBV30 | CAWSPFGRGSTDTQYF
11 | once | TRBV18 | CASSPLDTQYF
13 | . | TRBV6-5 | CASTPDSLRTQYF
13 | . | TRBV11-3 | CASSPPDSYEQYF
13 | . | TRBV19 | CASIAGGEETQYF
16 | few | TRBV5-6 | CASSSGPRSGANVLTF
13 | . | TRBV7-9 | CASSLGGPETQYF
15 | . | TRBV6-6 | CASSRPGVTGNTIYF
15 | . | TRBV7-9 | CASSSPSGFLTTQYF
15 | . | TRBV6-5 | CASSYAAYSNQPQHF